Below are 16 T cell receptor beta chains sequenced from a single sample in a study of T cells in Graves' hyperthyroidism and ophthalmopathy (dated by TCRdb to about 2019). Library preparation was by multiplex PCR. These reads were obtained on an Illumina HiSeq 2000. Amplification of TCR beta CDR3 regions was carried out from RNA transcripts. For the first round of RT-PCR on the TCR CDR3, the HTBI primer set was used together with the Qiagen OneStep RT-PCR kit. TCRdb cleaned the public reads at Q25 with fastp, built clones with MiXCR and kept in-frame beta chains. Every entry covers one CDR3 protein and lists the most common genes and DNA from its rows. This sample lists 250,000 to 300,000 distinct CDR3 sequences; about an eighth were detected once. 7% to 8.5% of the sample is in the top ten clones. Sequenced material: blood. The source is a woman between 25 and 40 years old with Graves' hyperthyroidism that later progressed to Graves' ophthalmopathy.

With respect to this clonotype: This could be a read error, since a much larger clone is one nucleotide away. CDR3 bases: TGTGCCAGCGGTGAAGAGGGAGGCGGCGGGGAGACCCAGTACTTC. This sequence encodes CASGEEGGGGETQYF. V is TRBV2 and J is TRBJ2-5; D perhaps matches TRBD2 (6 bases). This CDR3 has 15 amino acids. Germline CDR1 reads SNHLY; CDR2 reads FYNNEI.

The chain combines TRBV24-1 with TRBJ2-7; either TRBD1 or TRBD2 may fit D (5 bases each). Germline V gene data show CDR1 as KGHDR and CDR2 as SFDVKD. This CDR3 contains 14 residues. Trimming took off 3 bases at V and 5 bases at J, with 13 bases between the two ends. The CDR3 DNA is TGTGCCACCAGTGATCGAGGGGTGGAAGACGAGCAGTACTTC. Translating gives CATSDRGVEDEQYF.

This clonotype was seen only a few times. The junction departs from the called germline gene at one end, perhaps through a read error. The rearrangement links TRBV7-7 to TRBJ2-3, with TRBD1 identical over 11 bases. Germline CDR1 SSHAT, CDR2 FNYEAQ (reference sequence). This CDR3 has 16 residues. CDR3 sequence: CASSLDRTGGADTQYF. The CDR3 bases are TGTGCTAGCAGCTTAGATCGGACAGGGGGCGCAGATACGCAGTATTTT.

V gene TRBV5-4 combines with J gene TRBJ1-2, with 8 bases aligning to TRBD1. J gave up 8 bases and V 5 bases, and 8 bases lay outside the gene matches. Germline V gives CDR1 SGHNT, CDR2 YYREEE (reference sequence). The CDR3 is 13 amino acids. The DNA of the CDR3 is TGTGCCAGCAGACCGCAGGGGGCGGGGGGCTACACCTTC. This encodes CASRPQGAGGYTF.

In its sample, this clonotype was seen many times. V gene TRBV6-1 combines with J gene TRBJ1-1; D ambiguous. The germline CDR1 and CDR2 sequences are MNHNS and SASEGT. V gave up 7 bases and J gave up 6 bases, with 24 bases separating them. The CDR3 is 16 amino acids. The CDR3 DNA is TGTGCCAGCAAGACTAATCCGAGACAAGCTGGGGCTGAAGCTTTCTTT. It encodes CASKTNPRQAGAEAFF.

This clonotype was seen ten or more times. The CDR3 region is CSARERVSSYNEQFF. The CDR3 nucleotides read TGCAGTGCTAGAGAGCGGGTTAGCTCCTACAATGAGCAGTTCTTC. The chain carries TRBV20-1 and TRBJ2-1; D possibly corresponds to TRBD2 (5 bases). The CDR3 has 15 residues. Trimming left V 0 bases short and J 0 bases short, with 9 bases between. Looked up from germline, CDR1 is DFQATT and CDR2 is SNEGSKA (reference sequence).

This clonotype was observed at least ten times. V gene TRBV7-8 combines with J gene TRBJ2-7; 10 nucleotides agree with TRBD1. The germline V gene has CDR1 SGHVS and CDR2 FQNEAQ. There are 14 residues in the CDR3. Trimming at V came to 8 bases and at J to 5 bases, leaving 9 bases not matched to a gene. CDR3 protein: CASSLGQGGHEQYF. The CDR3 DNA reads as TGTGCCAGCTCCTTAGGACAGGGGGGCCACGAGCAGTACTTC. The full variable domain, its missing parts supplied by reference TRBV7-8 and TRBJ2-7, is GAGVSQSPRYKVAKRGQDVALRCDPISGHVSLFWYQQALGQGPEFLTYFQNEAQLDKSGLPSDRFFAERPEGSVSTLKIQRTQQEDSAVYLCASSLGQGGHEQYFGPGTRLTVT.

This clonotype was detected many times. J is TRBJ2-7 and V is TRBV6-1; D perhaps matches TRBD2 (6 bases). Per germline, CDR1 MNHNS and CDR2 SASEGT. V lost 5 bases and J lost 2, with 16 bases in between. The CDR3 is made up of 15 amino acids. The CDR3 protein is CASSRKWEATYEQYF. DNA of the CDR3: TGTGCCAGCAGTAGGAAATGGGAGGCAACCTACGAGCAGTACTTC.

The chain is built from TRBV6-2 or TRBV6-3 and TRBJ1-5; D remains unclear. The CDR3 length is 15 residues. V lost 3 bases and J lost 2, with 11 bases in between. CDR1 and CDR2 from the germline V gene are MNHEY and SVGEGT. The CDR3 nucleotides are TGTGCCAGCAGTTATCTTATTCAGGGCAATCAGCCCCAGCATTTT. Protein: CASSYLIQGNQPQHF.

This clonotype was seen repeatedly, ten times or more. This chain links TRBV28 with TRBJ1-1; TRBD1 is a possible D gene (6 bases). Trimming took off 7 bases at V and 5 bases at J, with 17 bases between the two ends. CDR1 is MDHEN, CDR2 SYDVKM, per germline. The CDR3 consists of 14 residues. CDR3 sequence reads: CASTLGAGRTEAFF. The CDR3 DNA is TGTGCCAGCACCCTGGGGGCAGGGCGAACTGAAGCTTTCTTT.

This clonotype has at least ten counts. This chain connects TRBV5-6 to TRBJ2-7; D perhaps matches TRBD1 (6 bases). V was trimmed by 3 bases and J by 2 bases, leaving 21 bases between them. This CDR3 has 17 amino acids. Germline CDR1 and CDR2: SGHDT and YYEEEE. The CDR3 reads CASSSLVTAGVTYEQYF. The CDR3, as DNA: TGTGCCAGCAGCTCCCTCGTCACGGCAGGGGTCACCTACGAGCAGTACTTC.

The sample holds a few counts of this clonotype. The V gene is TRBV6-4, the J gene TRBJ2-2; a weak D match, TRBD2 (5 bases). This CDR3 contains 15 residues. Trimming took 4 bases from V and 3 from J, leaving 12 bases between them. Germline lookup yields CDR1 MRHNA and CDR2 SNTAGT. This CDR3 reads CASSVGRSDTGELFF. The CDR3 DNA reads TGTGCCAGCAGTGTGGGGAGATCGGACACCGGGGAGCTGTTTTTT.

This clonotype was seen many times. The rearrangement links TRBV19 to TRBJ2-1; 13 bases are a match to TRBD2. CDR3 length equals 18 residues. Germline V gene data show CDR1 as LNHDA and CDR2 as SQIVND (reference sequence). V gave up 5 bases and J gave up 9 bases; unmatched junction bases: 16. CDR3 residues: CASSSTGTSGNARPEQFF. CDR3 nucleotides: TGTGCCAGTAGTTCCACCGGGACTAGCGGGAATGCCCGGCCTGAGCAGTTCTTC.

The chain has TRBV7-9 and TRBJ2-2; 7 bases map to TRBD2. The CDR3 is made up of 20 amino acids. Germline V gene sequence: CDR1 SEHNR, CDR2 FQNEAQ (reference sequence). V was pared by 2 bases and J by 5 bases, with 20 bases of the junction left unmatched. The chain's CDR3 is CASSLPRGVLSGMGTGELFF. The CDR3 nucleotides are TGTGCCAGCAGCTTACCAAGAGGGGTACTCAGCGGGATGGGGACCGGGGAGCTGTTTTTT.

The genes are TRBV19 and TRBJ2-1; 12 bases align to TRBD1. V lost 10 bases and J lost 4; bases outside the gene matches: 8. The germline V gene encodes CDR1 LNHDA and CDR2 SQIVND (reference sequence). The CDR3 loop spans 15 amino acids. The CDR3 DNA is TGTGCCACCGGACTGGGACAGGGGGCTTACAATGAGCAGTTCTTC. Translation gives CATGLGQGAYNEQFF. The whole variable domain, remainder taken from reference TRBV19 and TRBJ2-1, is DGGITQSPKYLFRKEGQNVTLSCEQNLNHDAMYWYRQDPGQGLRLIYYSQIVNDFQKGDIAEGYSVSREKKESFPLTVTSAQKNPTAFYLCATGLGQGAYNEQFFGPGTRLTVL.

CDR3 sequence reads: CASSGPGLSGNTIYF. DNA of the CDR3: TGTGCCAGCAGTGGTCCCGGACTCTCTGGAAACACCATATATTTT. This chain connects TRBV25-1 to TRBJ1-3, with D unclear. Germline V gene lookup returns CDR1 MGHDK and CDR2 SYGVNS. V was cut by 4 bases and J by 0 bases, with 10 bases left in between. The length of the CDR3 is 15 residues. Complete variable domain (other parts from reference TRBV25-1 and TRBJ1-3): EADIYQTPRYLVIGTGKKITLECSQTMGHDKMYWYQQDPGMELHLIHYSYGVNSTEKGDLSSESTVSRIRTEHFPLTLESARPSHTSQYLCASSGPGLSGNTIYFGEGSWLTVV.